The 30 T cell receptor beta chains presented below share a single source sample, sequenced in a study of blood T cell repertoires in COVID-19. TCRdb keeps only in-frame clones here, not all; method: immunoSEQ multiplex PCR. This sample has approximately 90,000 clones, with around four fifths found just once. Sequenced sample: peripheral blood. The receptor set was obtained from a man in his forties or fifties with acute or convalescent COVID-19.

V gene TRBV2 combines with J gene TRBJ1-6; TRBD1 agrees at 7 bases. The germline gives CDR1 SNHLY, CDR2 FYNNEI. The CDR3 extends over 15 amino acids. J was trimmed by 9 bases and V by 2 bases; bases with no gene match: 7. CDR3 nucleotides: TGTGCCAGCAGTGAACTGGGACAGCAGGGTTCACCCCTCCACTTT. Amino acids: CASSELGQQGSPLHF.

This clone was observed a single time. The rearrangement links TRBV3-1 (or the pseudogene TRBV3-2) to TRBJ1-1; 7 bases are shared with TRBD1. The CDR3 has 14 amino acids. J was trimmed by 2 bases and V by 4 bases; bases with no gene match: 4. Germline CDR1 LGHDT, CDR2 YNNKEL (reference sequence). For the CDR3, the DNA is TGTGCCAGCAGCCTACGGGACAGCAACACTGAAGCTTTCTTT. Residues: CASSLRDSNTEAFF.

The chain combines TRBV7-3 with TRBJ2-1; possibly TRBD2 for D (6 bases). CDR1 and CDR2 from the germline V gene are SGHTA and FQGTGA. Trimming removed 6 bases from V and 10 bases from J, with 19 bases in between. There are 14 residues in the CDR3. The DNA for the CDR3 is TGTGCCAGCAGGAACAACGTACTAGCAAACGAGCAGTTCTTC. As protein: CASRNNVLANEQFF.

The genes are TRBV7-9 and TRBJ1-1; D might be TRBD1 (6 bases). The CDR3 length is 12 residues. Per the germline V gene, CDR1 is SEHNR and CDR2 is FQNEAQ (reference sequence). The germline V and J ends were trimmed by 5 bases and 6 bases, with 10 bases remaining between them. The CDR3 protein is CASSPRGAEAFF. In nucleotides, the CDR3 is TGTGCCAGCAGCCCCAGGGGCGCTGAAGCTTTCTTT.

This chain links TRBV28 with TRBJ2-7, with D tentatively TRBD1 (6 bases). Germline V lookup: CDR1 MDHEN, CDR2 SYDVKM. Trimming removed 2 bases from V and 2 bases from J, with 10 bases in between. The CDR3 is 14 residues long. In nucleotides, the CDR3 is TGTGCCAGCAGTTTACGACAGGCCCCCTACGAGCAGTACTTC. The encoded protein is CASSLRQAPYEQYF.

The chain uses TRBV7-2 and TRBJ2-7, with 7 bases identical to TRBD2. Trimming removed 5 bases from V and 2 bases from J; junction bases left unmatched: 6. The CDR3 is 14 amino acids. Germline lookup yields CDR1 SGHTA and CDR2 FQGNSA. The CDR3 DNA is TGTGCCAGCAGCAATACCGGGACTACCTACGAGCAGTACTTC. Protein product: CASSNTGTTYEQYF.

V and J are TRBV6-5 and TRBJ2-4; no definite D call. The V and J ends lost 10 bases and 5 bases respectively, with 9 bases between them. Germline CDR1 MNHEY, CDR2 SVGAGI. The CDR3 is 11 amino acids. CDR3: CATSNQNIQYF. The CDR3 DNA follows: TGTGCCACGAGCAACCAAAACATTCAGTACTTC.

The chain joins TRBV6-5 to TRBJ1-1; 8 bases match TRBD1. After removal of 6 bases from V and 3 bases from J, the junction contained 9 bases not matched to a gene. The CDR3 is 15 amino acids. Germline-derived CDR1 and CDR2 are MNHEY and SVGAGI. The CDR3 DNA is TGTGCCAGCAGCCGATCTACAGGGGGGGACACTGAAGCTTTCTTT. Protein product: CASSRSTGGDTEAFF.

This clone was detected a few times. The chain is built from TRBV7-2 and TRBJ1-4; D ambiguous. Trimming stripped 6 bases from V and 3 bases from J, with 11 bases between. The V gene's germline CDR1 is SGHTA and CDR2 FQGNSA. The CDR3 consists of 14 residues. The CDR3 loop reads CASRLDRANEKLFF. CDR3 bases: TGTGCCAGCAGACTTGATCGCGCTAATGAAAAACTGTTTTTT.

The count of this clone is one. This sequence joins TRBV28 and TRBJ2-3, with 11 bases identical to TRBD1. Trimming at V came to 4 bases and at J to 6 bases, leaving 3 bases not matched to a gene. The germline CDR1 and CDR2 sequences are MDHEN and SYDVKM. CDR3 size: 14 residues. The CDR3 nucleotides are TGTGCCAGCAGTTCGGGACAGGGGGGCGATACGCAGTATTTT. It translates to CASSSGQGGDTQYF.

The chain carries TRBV6-5 and TRBJ2-1, with 7 bases fitting TRBD2. Germline-derived CDR1 and CDR2 are MNHEY and SVGAGI. The CDR3 consists of 15 residues. The trim removed 7 bases at V and 0 bases at J, leaving 6 bases unmatched. CDR3 loop: CASTPGRGSYNEQFF. In DNA form, the CDR3 reads TGTGCCAGCACCCCTGGGAGGGGCTCCTACAATGAGCAGTTCTTC.

This clone was counted between two and nine times. This rearrangement joins TRBV7-9 to TRBJ2-7; D not resolved. The CDR3 is 13 residues long. V gave up 5 bases and J gave up 0 bases, with 8 bases separating them. Germline CDR1 reads SEHNR; CDR2 reads FQNEAQ (reference sequence). The CDR3 bases are TGTGCCAGCAGCCTGTCGAGCTCCTACGAGCAGTACTTC. Amino acid sequence: CASSLSSSYEQYF.

V is TRBV21-1 and J is TRBJ2-1; TRBD2 reflects the table's D call only, with no check against the DNA. TRBV21-1 is annotated as a pseudogene. The CDR3 has 18 amino acids. The CDR3 DNA follows: TGTGCCAGCACCACAAATTGTAGGACTAGCGGGGGGCACTGTGAGCAGTTCTTC. As protein: CASTTNCRTSGGHCEQFF.

The chain employs TRBV18 and TRBJ2-7; no reliable D call. The CDR3 is 15 amino acids. The V gene's germline CDR1 is KGHSH and CDR2 LQKENI. Between the trimmed V and J ends, which lost 0 bases and 2 bases, there was a span of 11 bases. The CDR3 DNA follows: TGTGCCAGCTCACCACCGACATTTTTAACCTACGAGCAGTACTTC. Amino acids: CASSPPTFLTYEQYF.

This sequence joins TRBV7-8 and TRBJ1-3, with 7 bases aligning to TRBD1. The CDR3 extends over 16 amino acids. V dropped 5 bases and J dropped 4; count of bases not matched to a gene: 11. Germline V gives CDR1 SGHVS, CDR2 FQNEAQ. CDR3 region: CASSPVRQGVGNTIYF. The CDR3 DNA follows: TGTGCCAGCAGCCCCGTACGACAGGGAGTAGGAAACACCATATATTTT.

This chain links TRBV7-9 with TRBJ1-2, with TRBD1 matching over 7 bases. This CDR3 is built from 15 residues. The germline gives CDR1 SEHNR, CDR2 FQNEAQ (reference sequence). V gave up 5 bases and J gave up 7 bases; unmatched junction bases: 13. CDR3 loop: CASSISPTGTAGYTF. CDR3 in DNA: TGTGCCAGCAGCATTAGCCCGACAGGGACGGCTGGCTACACCTTC.

The chain carries TRBV29-1 and TRBJ2-7; possible D gene TRBD1, 5 bases. Germline V gene data show CDR1 as SQVTM and CDR2 as ANQGSEA. The CDR3 runs to 12 residues. Between the trimmed V and J ends, which lost 4 bases and 0 bases, there was a span of 7 bases. The CDR3 region has the DNA TGCAGCGTTGGGACACACTCCTACGAGCAGTACTTC. This translates into CSVGTHSYEQYF.

The V gene is TRBV10-1, the J gene TRBJ2-3; D gene uncertain. Germline-derived CDR1 and CDR2 are WNHNN and SYGVQD (reference sequence). The CDR3 extends over 14 amino acids. Deletions cut 0 bases from V and 2 bases from J, with 6 bases between. The DNA for the CDR3 is TGCGCCAGCAGTGAGTCGATCTACACAGATACGCAGTATTTT. Its protein product is CASSESIYTDTQYF.

The chain employs TRBV10-1 and TRBJ2-2; 11 nucleotides align to TRBD2. The germline gives CDR1 WNHNN, CDR2 SYGVQD (reference sequence). V was pared by 5 bases and J by 5 bases, with 10 bases of the junction left unmatched. This CDR3 is 17 amino acids long. The CDR3 nucleotides read TGCGCCAGCAGTCAAATTAGCGGGAGGGCCGGAACCGGGGAGCTGTTTTTT. This codes for CASSQISGRAGTGELFF.

CDR3 loop: CASSLAGTGDDYGYTF. CDR3 sequence (DNA): TGCGCCAGCAGCTTGGCCGGGACAGGGGATGACTATGGCTACACCTTC. V and J are TRBV5-1 and TRBJ1-2, with TRBD1 matching 10 bases. After removal of 0 bases from V and 3 bases from J, the junction contained 5 bases not matched to a gene. This CDR3 is built from 16 residues. Germline loops: CDR1 SGHRS, CDR2 YFSETQ.

The chain couples TRBV11-2 to TRBJ1-2; TRBD1 might be the D (5 bases). Germline values: CDR1 SGHAT, CDR2 FQNNGV. CDR3 size: 16 residues. V was pared by 4 bases and J by 7 bases, with 22 bases between. DNA of the CDR3: TGTGCCAGCAGCTCCCCCGGGGGGTCCCTCGGTAGTGGCTACACCTTC. It yields the protein CASSSPGGSLGSGYTF.

This sequence joins TRBV5-1 and TRBJ2-2; tentative D call: TRBD2 (6 bases). The CDR3 is 15 residues long. The germline CDR1 and CDR2 sequences are SGHRS and YFSETQ. The V end was cut by 5 bases, the J end by 5 bases, with 16 bases between. Written as DNA, the CDR3 is TGCGCCAGCAGAGAGGGAGGAGCGCTAACCGGGGAGCTGTTTTTT. It codes for CASREGGALTGELFF.

V gene TRBV29-1 combines with J gene TRBJ1-3; D remains ambiguous. Germline CDR1 and CDR2: SQVTM and ANQGSEA. The CDR3 runs 15 residues. V was clipped by 0 bases and J by 0 bases, with 9 bases between them. The CDR3 loop is CSVEDLAGSGNTIYF. DNA for the CDR3: TGCAGCGTTGAAGATCTAGCCGGCTCTGGAAACACCATATATTTT.

The J gene is TRBJ2-5, the V gene TRBV5-1; weak D call: TRBD2 (5 bases). Germline CDR1 reads SGHRS; CDR2 reads YFSETQ. This CDR3 comprises 16 residues. The V end was cut by 0 bases, the J end by 5 bases, with 17 bases between. CDR3: CASSLGSDLAGETQYF. The DNA for the CDR3 is TGCGCCAGCAGCTTGGGGTCGGATCTAGCCGGGGAGACCCAGTACTTC.

CDR3: CASSLTKGRYNEQFF. Written as DNA, the CDR3 is TGTGCCAGCAGCTTAACTAAGGGGAGGTACAATGAGCAGTTCTTC. This rearrangement joins TRBV7-3 to TRBJ2-1; maybe TRBD2 (6 bases). The CDR3 totals 15 residues. The V and J ends lost 0 bases and 4 bases respectively, with 10 bases between them. Germline-derived CDR1 and CDR2 are SGHTA and FQGTGA.

The rearrangement uses TRBV5-1 and TRBJ2-7; D might be TRBD2 (5 bases). The V gene lost 2 bases and the J gene lost 7 bases, with 16 bases spanning the gap. This CDR3 has 14 amino acids. The germline CDR1 and CDR2 sequences are SGHRS and YFSETQ. The CDR3 DNA reads as TGCGCCAGCAGCTTCGACCCCTCCGGAGGAGAGCAGTACTTC. This gives the protein CASSFDPSGGEQYF.

The CDR3 bases are TGTGCCAGCAGCCAAGTTACTAGCCGCTACAATGAGCAGTTCTTC. Translated: CASSQVTSRYNEQFF. The J gene is TRBJ2-1, the V gene TRBV4-2; D possibly corresponds to TRBD2 (6 bases). This CDR3 has 15 residues. Trimming took off 1 base at V and 3 bases at J, with 10 bases between the two ends. Germline values: CDR1 LGHNA, CDR2 YNFKEQ.

V gene TRBV4-1 combines with J gene TRBJ1-6, with TRBD1 identical over 7 bases. Germline V gene lookup returns CDR1 MGHRA and CDR2 YSYEKL. The CDR3 runs 14 residues. Unmatched junction bases numbered 5, after V lost 6 bases and J lost 6 bases. The CDR3 region has the DNA TGCGCCAGCAGACCCAACAGGGGTAATTCACCCCTCCACTTT. Protein product: CASRPNRGNSPLHF.

V and J are TRBV28 and TRBJ2-3; possibly TRBD2 for D (5 bases). Germline V gene data show CDR1 as MDHEN and CDR2 as SYDVKM. V gave up 5 bases and J gave up 3 bases, with 24 bases separating them. The CDR3 is 18 residues long. DNA of the CDR3: TGTGCCAGCAGTACCAATTTCGGCCGCCGACTACAAACAGATACGCAGTATTTT. This gives the protein CASSTNFGRRLQTDTQYF.

This clone was recorded once. This chain uses TRBV7-2 with TRBJ1-1; tentatively, D is TRBD1 (5 bases). V lost 1 base and J 0 bases, leaving 9 bases between the germline ends. Germline V gives CDR1 SGHTA, CDR2 FQGNSA. There are 15 residues in the CDR3. CDR3 sequence reads: CASSLVGAVNTEAFF. The CDR3 coding sequence is TGTGCCAGCAGCTTAGTTGGGGCCGTGAACACTGAAGCTTTCTTT. The full variable domain, its missing parts supplied by reference TRBV7-2 and TRBJ1-1, is GAGVSQSPSNKVTEKGKDVELRCDPISGHTALYWYRQSLGQGLEFLIYFQGNSAPDKSGLPSDRFSAERTGGSVSTLTIQRTQQEDSAVYLCASSLVGAVNTEAFFGQGTRLTVV.